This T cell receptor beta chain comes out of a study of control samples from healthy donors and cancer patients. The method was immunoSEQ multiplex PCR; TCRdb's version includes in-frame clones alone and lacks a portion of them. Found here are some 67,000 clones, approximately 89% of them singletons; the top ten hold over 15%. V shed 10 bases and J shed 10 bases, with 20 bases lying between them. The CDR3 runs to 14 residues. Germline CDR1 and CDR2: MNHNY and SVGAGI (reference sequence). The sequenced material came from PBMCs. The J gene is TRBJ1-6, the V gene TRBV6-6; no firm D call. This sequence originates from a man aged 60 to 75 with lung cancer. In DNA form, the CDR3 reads TGTGCCATCCGAGAAGTGGGCCCCCTCTCACCCCTCCACTTT. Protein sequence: CAIREVGPLSPLHF.